Reported below is one T cell receptor (beta chain). Antigen unknown. The CDR3 consists of 13 residues. V was clipped by 1 base and J by 3 bases, with 10 bases between them. Germline V CDR1 and CDR2: DFQATT, SNEGSKA (reference sequence). This entry is derived from a study of T cell repertoires in cytomegalovirus infection. Study overall: Signatures in public TCR beta sequences pointed to both CMV infection and matching HLA type.

TCRdb re-analysed the reads in MiXCR, keeping a single row per CDR3 protein. This sample has some 680,000 distinct CDR3 sequences; roughly 36% occur once, and the top ten carry around 2.8%. Study-wide results and limits: The cumulative frequency of public TCR beta families distinguished individuals who carried CMV together with the relevant HLA. There were HLA-C-restricted CMV-specific TCR beta clonotypes dominating the ex vivo response.

V is TRBV20-1 and J is TRBJ2-7; no clear D. Sequencing used PBMCs. This TCR came from a human donor in good health (CMV status not recorded). Some clones in this sample may be carry-over from other donors' samples. The CDR3 DNA follows: TGCAGTGCTAGAGGAACAATTCACTACGAGCAGTACTTC. The encoded protein is CSARGTIHYEQYF.